Each of the 27 T cell receptor beta chains below was sequenced from the same sample in a study of identical twins. MiXCR, applied by TCRdb to the 5' RACE reads, yields one record per CDR3 protein. Here the sample spans 350,000 to 450,000 distinct CDR3 sequences, about 18% being singletons. Sequencing was done on a sample of naive T cells sorted from blood. The source is a man aged 50 to 60 in good health.

This clonotype was counted only a few times. The V and J genes are TRBV20-1 and TRBJ2-1; weak D call: TRBD1 (5 bases). Germline V gene data show CDR1 as DFQATT and CDR2 as SNEGSKA (reference sequence). Trimming took off 5 bases at V and 16 bases at J, with 24 bases between the two ends. The CDR3 consists of 13 residues. The CDR3 spells CSAWGAPTMSSFF. Here the CDR3 DNA reads TGCAGTGCTTGGGGCGCTCCTACAATGAGCAGTTTCTTC.

This clonotype showed up many times. The chain links TRBV5-1 to TRBJ2-5; 11 nucleotides agree with TRBD2. CDR1 and CDR2 (germline): SGHRS, YFSETQ. The J segment lost 2 bases and the V segment lost 3 bases, leaving 6 bases of the junction unmatched. This CDR3 spans 16 amino acids. CDR3 DNA: TGCGCCAGCAGCTCCGGGACTAGCGGAGAACAAGAGACCCAGTACTTC. Encoded protein: CASSSGTSGEQETQYF.

Many counts were recorded for this clonotype. The chain has TRBV28 and TRBJ2-7; TRBD1 agrees at 9 bases. CDR1 is MDHEN and CDR2 is SYDVKM in the germline V gene. The CDR3 length is 14 residues. After removal of 6 bases from V and 3 bases from J, the junction contained 6 bases not matched to a gene. The CDR3 loop is CASRPTGQGYEQYF. CDR3 nucleotides: TGTGCCAGCAGACCCACGGGACAGGGCTACGAGCAGTACTTC. The variable domain in full, with the rest retrieved from reference TRBV28 and TRBJ2-7, is DVKVTQSSRYLVKRTGEKVFLECVQDMDHENMFWYRQDPGLGLRLIYFSYDVKMKEKGDIPEGYSVSREKKERFSLILESASTNQTSMYLCASRPTGQGYEQYFGPGTRLTVT.

This clonotype was recorded once. The V and J genes are TRBV29-1 and TRBJ2-1; D tentatively reads TRBD1 or TRBD2 (6 bases each). V shed 4 bases and J shed 7 bases, with 20 bases lying between them. Germline-derived CDR1 and CDR2 are SQVTM and ANQGSEA. The CDR3 has 15 amino acids. CDR3 nucleotide sequence: TGCAGCGTTGTGGGGGGCAGTTATGGTTTAAATGAGCAGTTCTTC. Its translation is CSVVGGSYGLNEQFF.

This clonotype came up a few times. The CDR3 sequence: CSAREGGGVGGYTF. The CDR3 coding sequence is TGCAGTGCTAGAGAAGGGGGGGGCGTTGGAGGCTACACCTTC. This chain connects TRBV20-1 to TRBJ1-2; tentatively, D is TRBD1 (6 bases). The germline gives CDR1 DFQATT, CDR2 SNEGSKA (reference sequence). Trimming removed 0 bases at V and 8 bases at J, with 16 bases between. This CDR3 region has 14 residues.

This clonotype turned up a few times. This chain joins TRBV2 and TRBJ1-2; D is undetermined. The germline CDR1 and CDR2 sequences are SNHLY and FYNNEI. This CDR3 is built from 13 residues. V was clipped by 4 bases and J by 3 bases, with 9 bases between them. The CDR3 DNA reads TGTGCCAGCAGTGTTACACGGGACTATGGCTACACCTTC. Translating it yields CASSVTRDYGYTF.

This clonotype was seen a handful of times. This chain connects TRBV6-5 to TRBJ2-7; 8 nucleotides line up with TRBD1. CDR3 length: 13 residues. Germline CDR1 is MNHEY and CDR2 is SVGAGI. The V gene end was trimmed by 4 bases and the J gene end by 5 bases; junction bases not matched to a gene: 4. As DNA, the CDR3 is TGTGCCAGCAGTTTCCCAGGGGGCAACGAGCAGTACTTC. Protein product: CASSFPGGNEQYF.

The rearrangement links TRBV18 to TRBJ2-7, with D perhaps assigned TRBD1 or TRBD2 (6 bases each). The V end lost 7 bases, the J end lost 2 bases, and 12 bases lay between the germline ends. The CDR3 sequence is 13 residues long. Germline loops: CDR1 KGHSH, CDR2 LQKENI. CDR3 in amino acids: CASCPEGAYEQYF. CDR3 DNA sequence: TGTGCCAGCTGCCCGGAGGGGGCCTACGAGCAGTACTTC.

This clonotype was recorded at least ten times. The rearrangement joins TRBV20-1 to TRBJ2-7, with 13 bases lining up with TRBD2. This CDR3 is 13 amino acids long. The trim removed 5 bases at V and 3 bases at J, leaving 1 base unmatched. From germline, CDR1 is DFQATT and CDR2 SNEGSKA (reference sequence). Here the CDR3 DNA reads TGCAGTGCTGGGACTAGCGGGGTCTACGAGCAGTACTTC. Translation: CSAGTSGVYEQYF.

In this sample, this clonotype turned up once. This sequence joins TRBV4-3 and TRBJ2-1; tentatively, D is TRBD2 (6 bases). Trimming stripped 4 bases from V and 4 bases from J, with 14 bases between. The CDR3 consists of 15 residues. Germline V gene sequence: CDR1 LGHNA, CDR2 YSLEER. CDR3 DNA sequence: TGCGCCAGCAGCCGCGCGGAGGGACTTTACAATGAGCAGTTCTTC. This translates into CASSRAEGLYNEQFF.

At least ten counts were recorded for this clonotype. V usage is TRBV5-5 and J usage is TRBJ2-3; 9 bases match TRBD2. With V trimmed by 3 bases and J by 0 bases, 5 bases remained unmatched. Germline V lookup: CDR1 SGHKS, CDR2 YYEKEE (reference sequence). CDR3 size: 16 residues. The CDR3 nucleotides read TGTGCCAGCAGCTCAGGCGGGGGGGCCAGCACAGATACGCAGTATTTT. Encoded protein: CASSSGGGASTDTQYF.

This clonotype has ten or more counts. J is TRBJ2-7 and V is TRBV5-1; TRBD2 might be the D (5 bases). This CDR3 spans 13 amino acids. V shed 2 bases and J shed 6 bases, with 12 bases lying between them. The germline V gene encodes CDR1 SGHRS and CDR2 YFSETQ. Here the CDR3 reads CASSLGWEREQYF. CDR3 coding DNA: TGCGCCAGCAGCTTAGGGTGGGAGCGCGAGCAGTACTTC.

The chain couples TRBV12-3 or TRBV12-4 to TRBJ2-3, with 9 bases aligning to TRBD2. The V gene end was trimmed by 6 bases and the J gene end by 6 bases; junction bases not matched to a gene: 10. The CDR3 runs 15 residues. The chain's CDR3 is CASSRTGGRADTQYF. The CDR3 bases are TGTGCCAGCAGCCGGACCGGCGGGAGGGCCGATACGCAGTATTTT.

This chain's CDR3 is CATSRMGQSSYNSPLHF. The CDR3 DNA follows: TGTGCCACCAGCAGAATGGGGCAGAGCTCCTATAATTCACCCCTCCACTTT. The chain is built from TRBV15 and TRBJ1-6; D is perhaps TRBD1 (5 bases). The V end lost 2 bases, the J end lost 0 bases, and 11 bases lay between the germline ends. CDR1 and CDR2 (germline): LNHNV, YYDKDF (reference sequence). The CDR3 consists of 17 residues.

The V and J genes are TRBV29-1 and TRBJ2-1; TRBD1 or TRBD2 may be the D gene (6 bases each). The germline V gene has CDR1 SQVTM and CDR2 ANQGSEA. The CDR3 covers 14 residues. Trimming pared 0 bases from V and 9 bases from J, leaving 15 bases between. The CDR3 loop reads CSVEEGIGGGEQFF. The CDR3 nucleotides read TGCAGCGTTGAAGAAGGTATAGGGGGAGGTGAGCAGTTCTTC.

In this sample, this clonotype turned up a few times. The rearrangement uses TRBV27 and TRBJ2-7; 10 bases map to TRBD2. The CDR3 length is 16 residues. With V trimmed by 0 bases and J by 2 bases, 4 bases remained unmatched. CDR1 MNHEY and CDR2 SMNVEV come from the germline V gene (reference sequence). The CDR3 region has the DNA TGTGCCAGCAGTTTATCGGTAGCGGGAGGAACCTACGAGCAGTACTTC. Translation: CASSLSVAGGTYEQYF.

The rearrangement links TRBV20-1 to TRBJ2-5; 9 positions agree with TRBD1. The CDR3 totals 15 residues. J was trimmed by 2 bases and V by 3 bases; bases with no gene match: 7. Per the germline V gene, CDR1 is DFQATT and CDR2 is SNEGSKA (reference sequence). The DNA for the CDR3 is TGCAGTGCTAGGGGGACAGGGAAAGAACAAGAGACCCAGTACTTC. It encodes CSARGTGKEQETQYF.

In this sample, this clonotype turned up many times. The chain employs TRBV29-1 and TRBJ2-1; TRBD1 matches 7 bases. CDR1 is SQVTM, CDR2 ANQGSEA, per germline. With V trimmed by 4 bases and J by 6 bases, 3 bases remained unmatched. The CDR3 consists of 12 residues. Written as DNA, the CDR3 is TGCAGCGTTGGTGAGGGGGCCAATGAGCAGTTCTTC. Amino acids: CSVGEGANEQFF.

V and J are TRBV6-2 or TRBV6-3 and TRBJ2-3; D possibly matches TRBD1 or TRBD2 (6 bases each). CDR3 length: 15 amino acids. Germline CDR1 reads MNHEY; CDR2 reads SVGEGT. V was shortened by 6 bases and J by 1 base, with 14 bases between the two germline ends. The CDR3 DNA sequence: TGTGCCAGCAGCCACAGGGAGGATGGCACAGATACGCAGTATTTT. Translating it yields CASSHREDGTDTQYF.

This clonotype was detected only a few times. The CDR3 spells CASSLGQGTHEQYF. Here the CDR3 DNA reads TGCGCCAGCAGCTTGGGACAGGGAACCCACGAGCAGTACTTC. The J gene is TRBJ2-7, the V gene TRBV5-1, with 7 bases matching TRBD1. CDR1 is SGHRS, CDR2 YFSETQ, per germline. V shed 0 bases, J shed 5 bases, and the junction held 5 bases outside the gene matches. CDR3 length: 14 residues.

This clonotype appeared a few times. V is TRBV20-1 and J is TRBJ2-5; maybe TRBD1 (5 bases). The CDR3 runs 13 residues. The V gene lost 4 bases and the J gene lost 4 bases, with 13 bases spanning the gap. Germline-derived CDR1 and CDR2 are DFQATT and SNEGSKA (reference sequence). CDR3 nucleotides: TGCAGTGCTAACAGGACCCCCCGAGAGACCCAGTACTTC. The encoded protein is CSANRTPRETQYF.

V usage is TRBV5-1 and J usage is TRBJ2-3; D not certain. V gave up 5 bases and J gave up 0 bases, with 7 bases separating them. Germline V gene data show CDR1 as SGHRS and CDR2 as YFSETQ. The CDR3 runs 13 residues. The CDR3, as DNA: TGCGCCAGCAGTGGGGATAGCACAGATACGCAGTATTTT. Protein: CASSGDSTDTQYF.

V gene TRBV12-3 or TRBV12-4 combines with J gene TRBJ2-5, with D tentatively TRBD2 (5 bases). V dropped 5 bases and J dropped 4 bases, with 11 bases sitting between them. The CDR3 has 13 residues. CDR3 loop: CASSPMGRETQYF. CDR3 DNA: TGTGCCAGCAGTCCGATGGGGAGAGAGACCCAGTACTTC.

V is TRBV28 and J is TRBJ2-1; unclear D gene. This CDR3 region has 14 residues. Germline CDR1 reads MDHEN; CDR2 reads SYDVKM. Between the trimmed V and J ends, which lost 3 bases and 4 bases, there was a span of 10 bases. CDR3 loop: CASSFLSLYNEQFF. CDR3 DNA: TGTGCCAGCAGTTTCCTTTCGCTATACAATGAGCAGTTCTTC.

This clonotype came up once. One end of the junction is discordant with germline, which a read error may explain. The chain uses TRBV7-7 and TRBJ2-2; 7 bases align to TRBD1. Germline CDR1 SSHAT, CDR2 FNYEAQ (reference sequence). The CDR3 has 16 amino acids. CDR3: CASSPQGTRNTGELFF. The CDR3 DNA reads as TGTGCTAGCAGCCCACAGGGGACCCGTAACACCGGGGAGCTGTTTTTT.

This clonotype showed up just a few times. CDR3 region: CASRPRGFPYNEQFF. The CDR3 DNA sequence: TGTGCCAGCAGACCTAGGGGGTTTCCCTACAATGAGCAGTTCTTC. V and J are TRBV6-1 and TRBJ2-1, with D possibly matching TRBD1 (6 bases). The V and J ends lost 6 bases and 2 bases respectively, with 14 bases between them. Germline V gives CDR1 MNHNS, CDR2 SASEGT. There are 15 residues in the CDR3.

This clonotype was counted many times. The chain uses TRBV12-3 or TRBV12-4 and TRBJ2-3; D perhaps matches TRBD2 (5 bases). The V gene lost 1 base and the J gene lost 5 bases, with 10 bases spanning the gap. The CDR3 loop spans 14 amino acids. The CDR3 loop is CASSLEGLKDTQYF. For the CDR3, the DNA is TGTGCCAGCAGTTTAGAAGGACTCAAAGATACGCAGTATTTT.